The rows below give T cell receptor beta chains drawn from one sample of a study of blood T cell repertoires in COVID-19. Here immunoSEQ multiplex PCR was the method, and the copy in TCRdb shows in-frame clones only, minus some. In the table there are more than 200,000 clones, 88% of which are singletons. The specimen sequenced was PBMCs or T cells enriched from blood (not recorded which). The origin of the receptors is a woman aged 30 to 39 who had been exposed to COVID-19. The CDR3 runs from the conserved cysteine through the conserved F or W. Each record gives: clone size, V gene, J gene, D gene, CDR3 protein, CDR3 DNA. A D gene is named only where the DNA matches it firmly. Clone size is shown for a subset of rows, as once, few, many or a class of expanded clone.

once	TRBV10-3	TRBJ2-5	.	CAISIRNSFQETQYF	TGTGCCATCAGCATCCGGAACAGTTTTCAAGAGACCCAGTACTTC
.	TRBV5-1	TRBJ2-3	.	CASSLERGRGTDTQYF	TGCGCCAGCAGCTTGGAAAGGGGTCGCGGTACAGATACGCAGTATTTT
.	TRBV7-3	TRBJ1-2	TRBD1	CASSPGTGPYGYTF	TGTGCCAGCAGCCCCGGGACAGGGCCTTACGGCTACACCTTC
once	TRBV28	TRBJ1-5	TRBD1	CASSAQGDWNQPQHF	TGTGCCAGCAGCGCGCAGGGGGATTGGAATCAGCCCCAGCATTTT
.	TRBV28	TRBJ1-5	TRBD1	CASSHDRAGNQPQHF	TGTGCCAGCAGCCACGACAGGGCGGGCAATCAGCCCCAGCATTTT
.	TRBV30	TRBJ1-3	TRBD1	CAWSQTGSGNTIYF	TGTGCCTGGAGCCAGACAGGGTCTGGAAACACCATATATTTT
.	TRBV7-8	TRBJ2-7	TRBD2	CASSLEAGGSSYEQYF	TGTGCCAGCAGCTTAGAGGCGGGAGGTAGCTCCTACGAGCAGTACTTC
.	TRBV19	TRBJ2-1	.	CASSIGGFEYNEQFF	TGTGCCAGTAGTATAGGCGGGTTCGAGTACAATGAGCAGTTCTTC
.	TRBV4-1	TRBJ2-1	TRBD2	CASSQERLAGTSSYNEQFF	TGCGCCAGCAGCCAAGAAAGGCTAGCGGGAACGAGCTCCTACAATGAGCAGTTCTTC
.	TRBV7-9	TRBJ1-2	.	CASSLGVRISDGYTF	TGTGCCAGCAGCTTAGGAGTGAGGATCTCTGATGGCTACACCTTC
.	TRBV6-5	TRBJ1-1	TRBD1	CASSKDRVTEAFF	TGTGCCAGCAGTAAGGACAGGGTCACTGAAGCTTTCTTT
.	TRBV5-6	TRBJ2-3	.	CASSRQGSRGTQYF	TGTGCCAGCAGCAGACAGGGCTCGCGGGGTACGCAGTATTTT
.	TRBV7-3	TRBJ1-4	TRBD1	CASSPRQGLANEKLFF	TGTGCCAGCAGCCCTCGACAGGGTTTGGCTAATGAAAAACTGTTTTTT
.	TRBV6-5	TRBJ1-2	.	CASSYAFSADNYGYTF	TGTGCCAGCAGTTACGCTTTCTCCGCGGATAACTATGGCTACACCTTC